The 23 T cell receptor beta chains reported below all come from one sample, sequenced in a study of blood T cell repertoires in COVID-19 (TCRdb year 2020). Receptor amplification or capture employed the immunoSEQ multiplex PCR assay. The source is immuneACCESS, and TCRdb retained only in-frame sequences with V and J called. Part of the clones is not carried over; for the studies checked, unresolved V genes explain less than half of this, and the remainder is unexplained. This sample holds over 130,000 clones; about 90% were observed only once. The ten largest clonotypes hold approximately 11% of the sample. Sequencing used peripheral blood. The origin of the receptors is a woman older than 75 with acute or convalescent COVID-19.

CDR3 protein: CASSVRDRGPDTQYF. CDR3 coding DNA: TGTGCCAGCAGCGTGCGGGACAGGGGGCCAGATACGCAGTATTTT. The gene calls are TRBV9 and TRBJ2-3; 12 bases fit TRBD1. V shed 2 bases, J shed 4 bases, and the junction held 2 bases outside the gene matches. Germline-derived CDR1 and CDR2 are SGDLS and YYNGEE. The CDR3 extends over 15 amino acids.

This chain connects TRBV30 to TRBJ1-5; D is unclear. Trimming removed 1 base at V and 7 bases at J, with 11 bases between. Germline CDR1 is GTSNPN and CDR2 is SVGIG (reference sequence). The CDR3 is 13 residues long. DNA for the CDR3: TGTGCCTGGAGTGCCGGAGGGATGCAGCCCCAGCATTTT. Translated: CAWSAGGMQPQHF.

V is TRBV6-5 and J is TRBJ1-4; TRBD1 aligns across 9 bases. The ends lost 4 bases at V and 5 bases at J; junction bases unmatched: 5. The CDR3 consists of 15 residues. CDR1 and CDR2 from the germline V gene are MNHEY and SVGAGI. The CDR3 sequence: CASSFTGGSNEKLFF. CDR3 DNA: TGTGCCAGCAGTTTCACAGGGGGCTCAAATGAAAAACTGTTTTTT.

The rearrangement uses TRBV7-2 and TRBJ1-1; 9 bases agree with TRBD1. With 5 bases clipped from V and 10 bases from J, the junction kept 5 bases outside the gene matches. The germline V gene encodes CDR1 SGHTA and CDR2 FQGNSA. The CDR3 extends over 12 amino acids. CDR3 amino acids: CASSTQGARAFF. The CDR3 region has the DNA TGTGCCAGCAGCACACAGGGGGCGCGAGCTTTCTTT.

This clone was found once. The chain's CDR3 is CASSQGSGGNYNEQFF. CDR3 bases: TGTGCCAGCAGCCAGGGTAGCGGGGGGAACTACAATGAGCAGTTCTTC. V gene TRBV4-2 combines with J gene TRBJ2-1, with TRBD2 matching over 10 bases. Germline CDR1 is LGHNA and CDR2 is YNFKEQ. The CDR3 runs to 16 residues. V trimming: 3 bases; J trimming: 3 bases; junction bases outside the gene matches: 5.

This chain uses TRBV19 with TRBJ2-3, with 10 bases fitting TRBD2. Germline lookup yields CDR1 LNHDA and CDR2 SQIVND (reference sequence). This CDR3 spans 15 amino acids. V was clipped by 4 bases and J by 4 bases; unmatched bases: 5. The CDR3 DNA reads as TGTGCCAGTAGTAAGGGTCTAGCGGGGGCAGATACGCAGTATTTT. Protein: CASSKGLAGADTQYF.

V gene TRBV6-6 combines with J gene TRBJ2-3; 11 bases fit TRBD2. The V segment lost 4 bases and the J segment 5 bases; nucleotides outside the gene matches: 5. The germline V gene encodes CDR1 MNHNY and CDR2 SVGAGI (reference sequence). The CDR3 is 15 residues long. For the CDR3, the DNA is TGTGCCAGCAGTTCTAGCGGGGGGCAGGGAGATACGCAGTATTTT. Its translation: CASSSSGGQGDTQYF.

This chain connects TRBV2 to TRBJ2-1; TRBD1 aligns across 8 bases. The CDR3 sequence is 14 residues long. Losses at the gene ends were 8 bases for V and 8 bases for J; bases not matched to a gene: 11. Germline CDR1 is SNHLY and CDR2 is FYNNEI. This CDR3 reads CASRAQGGFDEQFF. CDR3 bases: TGTGCCAGCCGCGCACAGGGGGGATTCGATGAGCAGTTCTTC. Looking up the rest from reference TRBV2 and TRBJ2-1 gives the full variable domain: EPEVTQTPSHQVTQMGQEVILRCVPISNHLYFYWYRQILGQKVEFLVSFYNNEISEKSEIFDDQFSVERPDGSNFTLKIRSTKLEDSAMYFCASRAQGGFDEQFFGPGTRLTVL.

The V gene is TRBV18, the J gene TRBJ1-4; the match to TRBD1 covers 8 bases. Germline CDR1 reads KGHSH; CDR2 reads LQKENI. The CDR3 extends over 14 amino acids. The V segment lost 3 bases and the J segment 8 bases; nucleotides outside the gene matches: 5. Written as DNA, the CDR3 is TGTGCCAGCTCACCTGGGACAGGTCCGGAAAAACTGTTTTTT. Its translation is CASSPGTGPEKLFF. Complete variable domain (other parts from reference TRBV18 and TRBJ1-4): NAGVMQNPRHLVRRRGQEARLRCSPMKGHSHVYWYRQLPEEGLKFMVYLQKENIIDESGMPKERFSAEFPKEGPSILRIQQVVRGDSAAYFCASSPGTGPEKLFFGSGTQLSVL.

The rearrangement joins TRBV19 to TRBJ1-1; the match to TRBD1 covers 7 bases. CDR3 length: 13 amino acids. V lost 8 bases, J lost 4 bases, and 7 bases stayed unmatched. Germline V gene sequence: CDR1 LNHDA, CDR2 SQIVND (reference sequence). For the CDR3, the DNA is TGTGCCAGTGGGGGACAGATCCTCACTGAAGCTTTCTTT. Its protein product is CASGGQILTEAFF.

This clone was recorded once. The rearrangement joins TRBV3-1 (or the pseudogene TRBV3-2) to TRBJ1-2; TRBD1 aligns across 8 bases. The CDR3 contains 17 residues. Germline V gives CDR1 LGHDT, CDR2 YNNKEL (reference sequence). CDR3 protein: CVPLSGTGVGSNYGYTF. CDR3 nucleotides: TGTGTTCCCCTTTCCGGGACAGGTGTCGGATCTAACTATGGCTACACCTTC.

The chain joins TRBV2 to TRBJ2-1; TRBD1 matches at 7 bases. V trimming: 3 bases; J trimming: 1 base; junction bases outside the gene matches: 6. The CDR3 length is 16 residues. Germline assignment: CDR1 SNHLY and CDR2 FYNNEI. The chain's CDR3 is CASSETGSNSYNEQFF. Here the CDR3 DNA reads TGTGCCAGCAGTGAGACAGGGAGTAATTCCTACAATGAGCAGTTCTTC.

The rearrangement links TRBV3-1 (or the pseudogene TRBV3-2) to TRBJ1-3; 7 positions match TRBD1. CDR3 length: 16 amino acids. Germline V CDR1 and CDR2: LGHDT, YNNKEL (reference sequence). V shed 3 bases, J shed 0 bases, and the junction held 5 bases outside the gene matches. DNA for the CDR3: TGTGCCAGCAGCCAGACAGGGACTCTCTCTGGAAACACCATATATTTT. Protein: CASSQTGTLSGNTIYF.

Only one count was recorded for this clone. This chain links TRBV3-1 (or the pseudogene TRBV3-2) with TRBJ1-3, with D unclear. The V and J ends lost 3 bases and 2 bases respectively, with 5 bases between them. The CDR3 is 13 amino acids. Per the germline V gene, CDR1 is LGHDT and CDR2 is YNNKEL (reference sequence). CDR3 protein: CASSQVAGNTIYF. The CDR3 DNA reads TGTGCCAGCAGCCAGGTAGCTGGAAACACCATATATTTT.

V and J are TRBV9 and TRBJ1-2, with TRBD1 matching over 7 bases. This CDR3 is 14 amino acids long. CDR1 is SGDLS, CDR2 YYNGEE, per germline. Losses at the gene ends were 2 bases for V and 7 bases for J; bases not matched to a gene: 8. CDR3 loop: CASSVTGTVGGYTF. CDR3 DNA: TGTGCCAGCAGCGTCACCGGGACAGTAGGTGGCTACACCTTC. The whole variable domain, filled in from reference TRBV9 and TRBJ1-2, reads DSGVTQTPKHLITATGQRVTLRCSPRSGDLSVYWYQQSLDQGLQFLIQYYNGEERAKGNILERFSAQQFPDLHSELNLSSLELGDSALYFCASSVTGTVGGYTFGSGTRLTVV.

This clone was counted once. This rearrangement joins TRBV30 to TRBJ1-2, with 10 nucleotides matching TRBD1. Germline trimming cut 4 bases from V and 6 bases from J; bases unmatched to any gene: 11. Germline V gives CDR1 GTSNPN, CDR2 SVGIG (reference sequence). This CDR3 is built from 15 residues. The CDR3: CAWKAQGTGENGYTF. The CDR3 DNA reads as TGTGCCTGGAAGGCGCAAGGGACAGGGGAAAATGGCTACACCTTC.

The chain links TRBV6-1 to TRBJ1-3, with D tentatively TRBD1 (6 bases). The CDR3 is made up of 14 amino acids. The germline V gene encodes CDR1 MNHNS and CDR2 SASEGT. V lost 6 bases to trimming and J lost 1 base, with 10 bases between them. This CDR3 is CASRRQESGNTIYF. In DNA, the CDR3 is TGTGCCAGCAGACGACAGGAGTCTGGAAACACCATATATTTT.

The chain has TRBV30 and TRBJ1-2, with 8 bases lining up with TRBD1. The CDR3 extends over 14 amino acids. Looked up from germline, CDR1 is GTSNPN and CDR2 is SVGIG (reference sequence). J lost 8 bases, V lost 0 bases, and 8 bases had no gene match. CDR3 loop: CAWSVAQGVGGYTF. The CDR3 DNA reads TGTGCCTGGAGTGTGGCACAGGGGGTGGGCGGCTACACCTTC.

This chain uses TRBV3-1 (or the pseudogene TRBV3-2) with TRBJ1-2; D is unclear. Germline values: CDR1 LGHDT, CDR2 YNNKEL (reference sequence). Trimming removed 2 bases at V and 5 bases at J, with 6 bases between. There are 12 residues in the CDR3. The CDR3 coding sequence is TGTGCCAGCAGCCAAACGAGGTATGGCTACACCTTC. Translated, it gives CASSQTRYGYTF.

The V call is TRBV28, the J call TRBJ1-1, with D possibly matching TRBD1 (6 bases). This CDR3 spans 14 amino acids. Germline V gene sequence: CDR1 MDHEN, CDR2 SYDVKM. Trimming left V 5 bases short and J 2 bases short, with 12 bases between. The CDR3 loop reads CASSITGSNTEAFF. The CDR3 bases are TGTGCCAGCAGTATTACAGGGAGCAACACTGAAGCTTTCTTT.

The chain has TRBV12-5 and TRBJ1-1, with D tentatively TRBD1 (6 bases). Germline-derived CDR1 and CDR2 are LGHNT and FRNRAP. V dropped 7 bases and J dropped 4 bases, with 16 bases sitting between them. The CDR3 runs 14 residues. CDR3 sequence reads: CASAQQGRGTEAFF. CDR3 coding DNA: TGTGCTAGTGCCCAACAGGGCCGCGGCACTGAAGCTTTCTTT.

The chain uses TRBV27 and TRBJ2-7; a weak D match, TRBD1 (8 bases). Germline CDR1 reads MNHEY; CDR2 reads SMNVEV (reference sequence). This CDR3 is 15 amino acids long. Trimming removed 4 bases at V and 1 base at J, with 14 bases between. DNA for the CDR3: TGTGCCAGCAGTTCCCTACAGGGGGGGTCCTACGAGCAGTACTTC. As protein: CASSSLQGGSYEQYF.

V usage is TRBV4-1 and J usage is TRBJ1-2, with D tentatively TRBD1 (5 bases). Trimming took 3 bases from V and 4 from J, leaving 12 bases between them. CDR1 and CDR2 from the germline V gene are MGHRA and YSYEKL. The CDR3 runs to 14 residues. The CDR3 here is CASSHRQTIYGYTF. The CDR3 DNA reads TGCGCCAGCAGCCACCGACAGACCATCTATGGCTACACCTTC.